This T cell receptor beta chain emerged from a study of response to subunit inactivated influenza vaccine. Broader study findings: Each seasonal influenza vaccination, the authors suggested, recruits few new T cells.

TCRdb fed the RT-PCR reads into MiXCR, producing one record per CDR3 protein. The repertoire has about 520,000 distinct CDR3 sequences, roughly 7.6% of them found once; the top ten carry under 15%. Germline V gene data show CDR1 as SGHVS and CDR2 as FQNEAQ. The CDR3 is 13 residues long. Trimming left V 4 bases short and J 3 bases short, with 9 bases between. This clonotype was recorded at least ten times. Its specificity is unknown. The gene calls are TRBV7-8 and TRBJ2-5; possibly TRBD2 for D (6 bases). Specimen: PBMCs from blood, collected around 2 years after vaccination. The clonotype was recovered from a man aged 45-69 years who received an inactivated influenza vaccine. This CDR3 reads CASSSGLEETQYF. CDR3 nucleotide sequence: TGTGCCAGCAGCTCGGGACTCGAAGAGACCCAGTACTTC.